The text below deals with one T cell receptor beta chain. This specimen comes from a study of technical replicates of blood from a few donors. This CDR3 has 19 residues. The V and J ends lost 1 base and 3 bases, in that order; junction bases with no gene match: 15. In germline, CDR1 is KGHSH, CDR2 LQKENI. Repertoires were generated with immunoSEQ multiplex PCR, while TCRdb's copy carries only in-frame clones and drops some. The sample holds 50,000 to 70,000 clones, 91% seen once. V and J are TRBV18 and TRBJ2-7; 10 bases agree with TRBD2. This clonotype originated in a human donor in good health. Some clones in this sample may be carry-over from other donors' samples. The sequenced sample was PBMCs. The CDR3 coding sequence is TGTGCCAGCTCACCACAGGCTAGCGGGGGTAAGGTTATATACTACGAGCAGTACTTC. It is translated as CASSPQASGGKVIYYEQYF.